The T cell receptor (beta chain) described here comes from a study of cytomegalovirus exposure and HLA in healthy donors. About the study: Both the 120 validation repertoires and the 600 to 750 first-cohort repertoires used the same platform, as reported by a later analysis. The study's findings and limits: Reports showed the classifier diagnosing cytomegalovirus status with high specificity and sensitivity. Most TCR sequences were seen very rarely across donors, but some public TCRs occurred in many.

Trimming took off 2 bases at V and 0 bases at J, with 12 bases between the two ends. Germline V lookup: CDR1 MNHNY, CDR2 SVGAGI (reference sequence). This CDR3 region has 16 residues. For this clone: The antigen is unknown.

The data were produced by immunoSEQ multiplex PCR, yet TCRdb's version contains in-frame clones alone and is incomplete. In the table there are 300,000 to 350,000 clones, approximately 85% of which are singletons. The origin of this receptor is a man aged 30 to 39 in good health and CMV-seronegative. Sequenced material: PBMCs. The V and J genes are TRBV6-6 and TRBJ2-3; no clear D. CDR3 loop: CASSYDSYSSTDTQYF. CDR3 bases: TGTGCCAGCAGTTACGACTCCTACTCTAGCACAGATACGCAGTATTTT.